The next 14 T cell receptor beta chains were all read from a single sample in a study of relationships among human T cell subsets. From mRNA, alpha and beta CDR3 regions were amplified using semiquantitative ARM-PCR. In ARM-PCR, communal superprimers followed tagged nested gene-specific primers for exponential amplification. TCRdb reprocessed the multiplex PCR reads via MiXCR and lists one record per CDR3 protein. The sample has thousands of distinct CDR3 sequences, approximately 40% seen once. Input material: activated T cells sorted from blood. Subset reported: CD45RA-RO-CD69+ activated T cells. The receptors stem from a middle-aged man in good health.

By share, this clonotype counts as medium-sized. The chain's CDR3 is CASSLGGWAYEQYF. The CDR3 region has the DNA TGTGCCAGCAGCTTAGGTGGGTGGGCCTACGAGCAGTACTTC. The chain links TRBV11-2 to TRBJ2-7; D not resolved. In germline, CDR1 is SGHAT, CDR2 FQNNGV. V dropped 1 base and J dropped 2 bases, with 9 bases sitting between them. CDR3 length equals 14 residues.

This clonotype has only a few counts. The chain has TRBV11-3 and TRBJ2-2; D might be TRBD1 or TRBD2, each matching 6 bases. The CDR3 has 15 residues. Germline V CDR1 and CDR2: SGHNT, YENEEA. Trimming pared 8 bases from V and 4 bases from J, leaving 17 bases between. CDR3 residues: CASSEGGRITGELFF. CDR3 sequence (DNA): TGTGCCAGCTCGGAGGGGGGCAGAATCACCGGGGAGCTGTTTTTT.

The count of this clonotype is one. The chain carries TRBV11-2 and TRBJ2-4; 7 bases line up with TRBD2. With V trimmed by 6 bases and J by 9 bases, 11 bases remained unmatched. This CDR3 comprises 14 residues. Per the germline V gene, CDR1 is SGHAT and CDR2 is FQNNGV. CDR3 coding DNA: TGTGCCAGCAGTCCTACGGGGGGATCGGGCATTCAGTACTTC. This gives the protein CASSPTGGSGIQYF. Combining the CDR3 with reference TRBV11-2 and TRBJ2-4 gives the whole variable domain EAGVAQSPRYKIIEKRQSVAFWCNPISGHATLYWYQQILGQGPKLLIQFQNNGVVDDSQLPKDRFSAERLKGVDSTLKIQPAKLEDSAVYLCASSPTGGSGIQYFGAGTRLSVL.

This clonotype was counted between two and nine times. The genes are TRBV12-5 and TRBJ2-3; 10 nucleotides align to TRBD2. Looked up from germline, CDR1 is LGHNT and CDR2 is FRNRAP. The ends lost 2 bases at V and 4 bases at J; junction bases unmatched: 12. The CDR3 has 18 amino acids. This CDR3 reads CASGLPSSSGRSADTQYF. CDR3 nucleotide sequence: TGTGCTAGTGGTTTGCCCTCTTCTAGCGGGAGAAGCGCAGATACGCAGTATTTT.

This clonotype was counted only a few times. The chain carries TRBV27 and TRBJ1-4, with a tentative D call TRBD1 (6 bases). The V gene's germline CDR1 is MNHEY and CDR2 SMNVEV (reference sequence). This CDR3 comprises 13 residues. Trimming removed 2 bases at V and 8 bases at J, with 9 bases between. CDR3 nucleotide sequence: TGTGCCAGCAGTTTAGGGCAGGGGGAAAAACTGTTTTTT. Translated: CASSLGQGEKLFF.

The V and J genes are TRBV11-2 and TRBJ2-1; 9 nucleotides align to TRBD2. CDR3 length: 19 residues. V shed 0 bases, J shed 0 bases, and the junction held 9 bases outside the gene matches. The germline V gene encodes CDR1 SGHAT and CDR2 FQNNGV. CDR3 region: CASSLEASGRLPSYNEQFF. The CDR3 nucleotides are TGTGCCAGCAGCTTAGAAGCAAGCGGGAGGCTTCCCTCCTACAATGAGCAGTTCTTC.

This clonotype was detected a few times. J is TRBJ1-3 and V is TRBV5-1, with D possibly matching TRBD1 (5 bases). This CDR3 region has 17 residues. Germline V gene lookup returns CDR1 SGHRS and CDR2 YFSETQ. Trimming removed 4 bases at V and 1 base at J, with 18 bases between. In DNA form, the CDR3 reads TGCGCCAGCAGCCTAGCGGGGCAGGCGTCATCTGGAAACACCATATATTTT. This encodes CASSLAGQASSGNTIYF.

V and J are TRBV18 and TRBJ2-3, with 9 positions matching TRBD2. J lost 3 bases, V lost 3 bases, and 4 bases had no gene match. This CDR3 is built from 15 residues. Germline V CDR1 and CDR2: KGHSH, LQKENI. Here the CDR3 DNA reads TGTGCCAGCTCACCTTCCGCGGGGGGGACAGATACGCAGTATTTT. Protein sequence: CASSPSAGGTDTQYF.

This clonotype was recorded once. The gene calls are TRBV4-2 and TRBJ2-5; D may be TRBD2 (6 bases). Germline values: CDR1 LGHNA, CDR2 YNFKEQ. V was clipped by 6 bases and J by 3 bases, with 26 bases between them. The CDR3 is 18 amino acids. The chain's CDR3 is CASSGESLAGWEEETQYF. CDR3 nucleotide sequence: TGTGCCAGCAGTGGTGAATCGCTGGCGGGATGGGAAGAAGAGACCCAGTACTTC.

This clonotype is termed medium-sized. CDR3 amino acids: CASSTGTSGTDTQYF. The CDR3 region has the DNA TGCGCCAGCAGTACCGGGACTAGCGGCACAGATACGCAGTATTTT. The chain is built from TRBV5-1 and TRBJ2-3; 10 bases align to TRBD2. This CDR3 spans 15 amino acids. J lost 1 base, V lost 5 bases, and 4 bases had no gene match. The germline gives CDR1 SGHRS, CDR2 YFSETQ.

V usage is TRBV12-3 or TRBV12-4 and J usage is TRBJ2-7; TRBD1 matches at 8 bases. The CDR3 covers 13 residues. With 5 bases clipped from V and 9 bases from J, the junction kept 9 bases outside the gene matches. CDR3 residues: CASSPGQGLGQYF. Written as DNA, the CDR3 is TGTGCCAGCAGTCCAGGACAGGGCTTGGGGCAGTACTTC.

In its sample, this clonotype was seen a few times. The chain employs TRBV18 and TRBJ2-5, with a possible D match to TRBD1 (5 bases). The CDR3 spans 15 residues. Germline V gives CDR1 KGHSH, CDR2 LQKENI. Trimming removed 8 bases from V and 5 bases from J, with 21 bases in between. CDR3 amino acids: CASTYDGQIGETQYF. CDR3 sequence (DNA): TGTGCCAGCACCTACGATGGACAAATTGGCGAGACCCAGTACTTC.

The chain recombines TRBV6-5 with TRBJ2-7; no definite D call. V dropped 5 bases and J dropped 1 base, with 12 bases sitting between them. The CDR3 has 14 residues. CDR1 MNHEY and CDR2 SVGAGI come from the germline V gene. CDR3 nucleotide sequence: TGTGCCAGCAGTCCGCAGCAGGAATCCTACGAGCAGTACTTC. This gives the protein CASSPQQESYEQYF.

This clonotype was found once. The chain recombines TRBV4-1 with TRBJ1-1; 7 bases match TRBD1. This CDR3 contains 16 residues. Germline CDR1 reads MGHRA; CDR2 reads YSYEKL. J gave up 5 bases and V 0 bases, and 9 bases lay outside the gene matches. CDR3 sequence: CASSQDIGAGGTEAFF. As DNA, the CDR3 is TGCGCCAGCAGCCAAGATATTGGGGCAGGGGGTACTGAAGCTTTCTTT.